Shown below are 18 T cell receptor beta chains from a single sample sequenced in a study of CD8+CD57+ T cells in acquired aplastic anemia. Genomic DNA, the template, was used for profiling of the TCR beta VDJ and CDR3. Each CDR3 protein is one row after TCRdb ran MiXCR on the reads. The sample records 60,000 or so distinct CDR3 sequences, around 55% being singletons. The specimen was sorted CD4+, CD8+, or CD8+CD57+ T cells (not recorded which) from PBMCs. The source of these receptors is a human donor in good health, serving as a control.

This clonotype was recorded a few times. The chain couples TRBV2 to TRBJ1-2, with D uncertain. The V end lost 7 bases, the J end lost 7 bases, and 10 bases lay between the germline ends. The CDR3 spans 11 residues. Germline CDR1 SNHLY, CDR2 FYNNEI. CDR3 residues: CASTGQRGYTF. The CDR3 DNA sequence: TGTGCCAGCACGGGTCAGCGTGGCTACACCTTC.

The V and J genes are TRBV7-2 and TRBJ2-3; D is undetermined. Trimming removed 5 bases from V and 3 bases from J, with 9 bases in between. Per the germline V gene, CDR1 is SGHTA and CDR2 is FQGNSA. The CDR3 is made up of 13 amino acids. CDR3 nucleotide sequence: TGTGCCAGCAGCCGATGGGGTACAGATACGCAGTATTTT. As protein: CASSRWGTDTQYF.

The V gene is TRBV6-1, the J gene TRBJ2-7, with 13 nucleotides matching TRBD2. With 8 bases clipped from V and 7 bases from J, the junction kept 8 bases outside the gene matches. Germline V CDR1 and CDR2: MNHNS, SASEGT. The CDR3 sequence is 14 residues long. CDR3 protein: CASCGTSGILEQYF. In DNA, the CDR3 is TGTGCCAGCTGTGGGACTAGCGGGATCCTGGAGCAGTACTTC.

In DNA, the CDR3 is TGTGCCACACGACTCCGGGACAGGGAATGGAACACTGAAGCTTTCTTT. This encodes CATRLRDREWNTEAFF. The chain is built from TRBV19 and TRBJ1-1, with 9 bases lining up with TRBD1. With V trimmed by 10 bases and J by 1 base, 13 bases remained unmatched. Germline lookup yields CDR1 LNHDA and CDR2 SQIVND (reference sequence). The length of the CDR3 is 16 residues.

This clonotype was seen many times. V and J are TRBV5-1 and TRBJ2-7, with D possibly being TRBD1 (5 bases). The CDR3 contains 15 residues. CDR1 and CDR2 from the germline V gene are SGHRS and YFSETQ. Trimming cost V 4 bases and J 1 base, with 15 bases left between them. CDR3: CASSIVPGASYEQYF. The DNA for the CDR3 is TGCGCCAGCAGCATCGTCCCTGGGGCGTCCTACGAGCAGTACTTC.

On this clonotype: The conserved final phenylalanine or tryptophan is absent from the CDR3, which likely points to a read error. The limits of the CDR3 on the DNA are not certain, so only TCRdb's listed CDR3 is given. The genes are TRBV20-1 and TRBJ2-7; the table's TRBD1 call for D was not verified on the DNA. CDR1 is DFQATT and CDR2 is SNEGSKA in the germline V gene (reference sequence). Both ends counted, the CDR3 spans 9 residues. The CDR3 is CSARPTVGG.

The chain combines TRBV10-1 with TRBJ2-3; D might be TRBD1 (6 bases). This CDR3 region has 14 residues. The V gene's germline CDR1 is WNHNN and CDR2 SYGVQD (reference sequence). The V end was cut by 6 bases, the J end by 3 bases, with 13 bases between. The CDR3 nucleotides are TGCGCCAGCAGGGGGGCGAGTTGGACAGATACGCAGTATTTT. Its translation: CASRGASWTDTQYF.

This clonotype showed up just once. The chain links TRBV5-4 to TRBJ2-1; 10 bases line up with TRBD2. V lost 0 bases to trimming and J lost 6 bases; unmatched junction nucleotides: 6. The germline gives CDR1 SGHNT, CDR2 YYREEE (reference sequence). This CDR3 comprises 16 residues. The CDR3 sequence is CASSLAWGLAFNEQFF. For the CDR3, the DNA is TGTGCCAGCAGCTTGGCCTGGGGACTAGCGTTCAATGAGCAGTTCTTC.

Only a few counts were recorded for this clonotype. This chain joins TRBV28 and TRBJ1-5, with D possibly TRBD1 on 5 matching bases. Trimming shortened V by 5 bases and J by 0 bases, and 14 bases separated the two germline ends. The CDR3 contains 16 residues. Germline values: CDR1 MDHEN, CDR2 SYDVKM. CDR3 in DNA: TGTGCCAGCAGTACCAACAGGAAATTTAGCAATCAGCCCCAGCATTTT. Amino acid sequence: CASSTNRKFSNQPQHF. Combining the CDR3 with reference TRBV28 and TRBJ1-5 gives the whole variable domain DVKVTQSSRYLVKRTGEKVFLECVQDMDHENMFWYRQDPGLGLRLIYFSYDVKMKEKGDIPEGYSVSREKKERFSLILESASTNQTSMYLCASSTNRKFSNQPQHFGDGTRLSIL.

This clonotype has just a few counts. The chain recombines TRBV20-1 with TRBJ1-3; a weak D match, TRBD1 (6 bases). This CDR3 is 15 amino acids long. Germline CDR1 reads DFQATT; CDR2 reads SNEGSKA (reference sequence). Trimming took 3 bases from V and 2 from J, leaving 14 bases between them. The CDR3 DNA follows: TGCAGTGCTAGGGCCCTGGGACACACTGGAAACACCATATATTTT. Encoded protein: CSARALGHTGNTIYF.

This rearrangement joins TRBV19 to TRBJ1-2; D is perhaps TRBD1 (6 bases). Trimming pared 10 bases from V and 7 bases from J, leaving 19 bases between. The CDR3 covers 13 residues. Germline-derived CDR1 and CDR2 are LNHDA and SQIVND (reference sequence). This CDR3 is CATSGGFSSGYTF. The CDR3 nucleotides read TGTGCCACTAGCGGGGGCTTTAGCTCTGGCTACACCTTC.

This clonotype is deemed medium-sized. The genes are TRBV29-1 and TRBJ2-5; D unclear. CDR1 SQVTM and CDR2 ANQGSEA come from the germline V gene. V was pared by 6 bases and J by 2 bases, with 16 bases between. The CDR3 is 14 residues long. CDR3 sequence: CSVDPFGPQETQYF. The CDR3 region has the DNA TGCAGCGTGGACCCTTTCGGACCTCAAGAGACCCAGTACTTC.

CDR3 in amino acids: CASSLRWETQYF. The CDR3 DNA is TGCGCCAGCAGCTTGCGTTGGGAGACCCAGTACTTC. The gene calls are TRBV5-1 and TRBJ2-5, with D unclear. The CDR3 is 12 residues long. The germline V gene encodes CDR1 SGHRS and CDR2 YFSETQ. V lost 1 base to trimming and J lost 5 bases, with 6 bases between them.

The rearrangement joins TRBV2 to TRBJ2-7; unclear D gene. Germline CDR1 and CDR2: SNHLY and FYNNEI. The CDR3 is 15 residues long. V lost 6 bases to trimming and J lost 2 bases, with 17 bases between them. DNA of the CDR3: TGTGCCAGCAGACCGGGCGGAACCCCCGCCTACGAGCAGTACTTC. As protein: CASRPGGTPAYEQYF.

The genes are TRBV15 and TRBJ2-3; D is unclear. The CDR3 loop spans 12 amino acids. The germline CDR1 and CDR2 sequences are LNHNV and YYDKDF (reference sequence). The ends were cut back, 0 bases at V and 6 bases at J, with 4 bases in the middle. The CDR3 spells CATSRDQDTQYF. CDR3 sequence (DNA): TGTGCCACCAGCAGAGACCAGGATACGCAGTATTTT.

This clonotype was seen only once. The V and J genes are TRBV5-1 and TRBJ2-7; 7 bases agree with TRBD1. Germline V gene sequence: CDR1 SGHRS, CDR2 YFSETQ. V shed 4 bases, J shed 6 bases, and the junction held 7 bases outside the gene matches. The CDR3 extends over 13 amino acids. The chain's CDR3 is CASSQGDRAEQYF. CDR3 in DNA: TGCGCCAGCAGCCAGGGTGACAGGGCCGAGCAGTACTTC.

V usage is TRBV11-2 and J usage is TRBJ2-6; tentatively, D is TRBD1 (6 bases). CDR3 length: 19 residues. CDR1 is SGHAT, CDR2 FQNNGV, per germline. The V end lost 6 bases, the J end lost 0 bases, and 21 bases lay between the germline ends. Here the CDR3 reads CASSYHYRAPSSGANVLTF. The DNA of the CDR3 is TGTGCCAGCAGTTACCACTACAGGGCCCCCAGCTCTGGGGCCAACGTCCTGACTTTC. Combining the CDR3 with reference TRBV11-2 and TRBJ2-6 gives the whole variable domain EAGVAQSPRYKIIEKRQSVAFWCNPISGHATLYWYQQILGQGPKLLIQFQNNGVVDDSQLPKDRFSAERLKGVDSTLKIQPAKLEDSAVYLCASSYHYRAPSSGANVLTFGAGSRLTVL.

The rearrangement links TRBV11-2 to TRBJ2-3, with TRBD2 identical over 9 bases. The CDR3 totals 15 residues. V shed 5 bases, J shed 2 bases, and the junction held 5 bases outside the gene matches. Germline values: CDR1 SGHAT, CDR2 FQNNGV. CDR3 in amino acids: CASSKLAGNTDTQYF. The CDR3 coding sequence is TGTGCCAGCAGCAAGCTAGCGGGAAACACAGATACGCAGTATTTT. Complete variable domain (other parts from reference TRBV11-2 and TRBJ2-3): EAGVAQSPRYKIIEKRQSVAFWCNPISGHATLYWYQQILGQGPKLLIQFQNNGVVDDSQLPKDRFSAERLKGVDSTLKIQPAKLEDSAVYLCASSKLAGNTDTQYFGPGTRLTVL.